This TCR beta chain was observed in a study of Ad26.COV2.S vaccination and SARS-CoV-2 variants. Whole-study results and caveats: Compared with placebo recipients, vaccine recipients had higher spike-specific TCR breadth. Once vaccination had occurred, spike-specific CD8+ and CD4+ T cell responses reportedly showed substantial breadth.

TCRdb keeps only in-frame clones here, not all; method: immunoSEQ multiplex PCR. The sample lists approximately 400,000 clones, 83% occurring once. Trimming pared 3 bases from V and 0 bases from J, leaving 12 bases between. There are 15 residues in the CDR3. CDR1 is SGHAT and CDR2 is FQDESV in the germline V gene (reference sequence). The treatment is: over 15 received Ad26.COV2.S at low or high dose, single or two shots; 5 received placebo; per-sample allocation not given. Samples were taken on day 63 after the first vaccine or placebo injection. Within Boston, the person who donated was an adult of 18-55 years. An Ad26 vector expressing Wuhan-strain SARS-CoV-2 spike constituted the vaccine. With regard to this clone: Its antigen is not identified.

The starting material was peripheral blood, obtained in a trial of Ad26.COV2.S vaccine versus placebo. This clonotype was obtained from a person aged 18-60 years who received the Ad26.COV2.S COVID-19 vaccine or a placebo. This chain links TRBV11-1 with TRBJ2-7; D possibly corresponds to TRBD2 (5 bases). CDR3 region: CASSLDGVSSYEQYF. CDR3 coding DNA: TGTGCCAGCAGCTTGGACGGGGTAAGCTCCTACGAGCAGTACTTC.